The TCR beta chain described here comes from a study of T-cell memory formation after mild COVID-19. Study findings and constraints: Prior to infection, memory already included some responding clones, suggesting cross-reactive memory joined.

The germline V gene encodes CDR1 SEHNR and CDR2 FQNEAQ (reference sequence). V lost 5 bases and J 6 bases, leaving 20 bases between the germline ends. The CDR3 extends over 15 amino acids. After 5'RACE with constant-segment primers, TCR alpha and TCR beta cDNA libraries carrying sample barcodes and UMIs were obtained. One entry per CDR3 protein results from TCRdb running MiXCR on the 5' RACE reads. The sample holds about 82,000 distinct CDR3 sequences, around 13% seen once. This clonotype was counted at least ten times. Its antigen is not known. The J gene is TRBJ2-7, the V gene TRBV7-9, with D tentatively TRBD1 (5 bases). The material sequenced was PBMCs or a T cell subset sorted from them (not recorded which). This clonotype originated in a young man who had mild COVID-19 (a few samples of this study predate the infection). Cell type and time point are not known. The CDR3 DNA follows: TGTGCCAGCAGCCCGTACGACAGTGGCGTCCTCGAGCAGTACTTC. Residues: CASSPYDSGVLEQYF.